The next 2 T cell receptor beta chains were all read from a single sample in a study of beta chain features in type 1 diabetes. Of the isolated RNA, all was reverse transcribed, and so the sequenced material was expressed TCRB transcripts. Using immunoSEQ multiplex PCR, the repertoire was profiled, and TCRdb retains in-frame clones only, with some absent. The sample comprises around 250,000 clones, around 14% of which are singletons, and around 0.03% rests with the top ten. Sequencing was performed on naive CD4+ T cells from blood. All receptors come from a woman between 40 and 55 years old in good health.

The J gene is TRBJ1-2, the V gene TRBV5-1; 7 bases agree with TRBD1. This CDR3 has 12 amino acids. Germline-derived CDR1 and CDR2 are SGHRS and YFSETQ. V lost 2 bases to trimming and J lost 7 bases; unmatched junction nucleotides: 2. The CDR3: CASSFPGGGYTF. The CDR3 DNA follows: TGCGCCAGCAGCTTCCCAGGGGGTGGCTACACCTTC.

This clone was picked up a small number of times. The chain combines TRBV7-2 with TRBJ2-1; 9 bases fit TRBD1. V trimming: 4 bases; J trimming: 7 bases; junction bases outside the gene matches: 8. CDR1 SGHTA and CDR2 FQGNSA come from the germline V gene. The CDR3 length is 15 residues. The CDR3 coding sequence is TGTGCCAGCAGCTCGCGAGGACAGGGGAGAAATGAGCAGTTCTTC. Amino acid sequence: CASSSRGQGRNEQFF.